The text below deals with one T cell receptor beta chain. The antigen is unknown. TCRdb processed the reads anew with MiXCR; each CDR3 protein has one entry. In the table there are 550,000 to 700,000 distinct CDR3 sequences, 35% to 50% of which are singletons. The CDR3 is made up of 15 amino acids. Deletions cut 5 bases from V and 3 bases from J, with 15 bases between. Germline V gene sequence: CDR1 MNHNS, CDR2 SASEGT. This entry is derived from a study of T cell repertoires in cytomegalovirus infection. Notes on the study in general: The ex vivo response was dominated by HLA-C-restricted CMV-specific TCR beta clonotypes.

The clonotype originates from a human donor in good health (CMV status not recorded). Some clones in this sample may be carry-over from other donors' samples. The sample consisted of cultured PBMCs, taken from culture after CMV antigen stimulation. This rearrangement joins TRBV6-1 to TRBJ2-3; D tentatively reads TRBD1 or TRBD2 (6 bases each). The CDR3 DNA reads TGTGCCAGCAGTTGGACGGGGGCTAGAACAGATACGCAGTATTTT. Its protein is CASSWTGARTDTQYF.